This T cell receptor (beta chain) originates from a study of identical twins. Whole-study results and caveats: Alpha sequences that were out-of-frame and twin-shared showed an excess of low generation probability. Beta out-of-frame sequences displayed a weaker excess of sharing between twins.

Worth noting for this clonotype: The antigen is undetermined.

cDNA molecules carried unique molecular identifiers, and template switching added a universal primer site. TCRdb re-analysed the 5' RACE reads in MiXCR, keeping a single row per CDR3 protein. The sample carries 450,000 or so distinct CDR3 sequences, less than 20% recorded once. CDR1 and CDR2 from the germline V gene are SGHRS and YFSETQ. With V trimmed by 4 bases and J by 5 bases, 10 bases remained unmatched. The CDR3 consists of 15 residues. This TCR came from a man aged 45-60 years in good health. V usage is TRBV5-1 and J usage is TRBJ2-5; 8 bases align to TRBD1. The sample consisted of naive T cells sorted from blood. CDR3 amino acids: CASSRQGAQGETQYF. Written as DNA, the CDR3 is TGCGCCAGCAGCCGTCAGGGGGCACAGGGGGAGACCCAGTACTTC.